The 19 T cell receptor beta chains reported below all come from one sample, sequenced in a study of shared clonotypes between healthy human individuals. Selected positively for CCR7 and CD45RO-negative, naive CD8 cells excluded terminally differentiated effector memory CD45RA+ cells. Some clones are missing from TCRdb's copy, which holds only in-frame ones; the method was immunoSEQ multiplex PCR. The data show about 2 million clones, about 95% seen once. Sequences were obtained from naive CD8+ T cells sorted from blood. All receptors come from a man aged 18 to 35 in good health.

The CDR3 protein is CASSSTGGTGNTIYF. CDR3 nucleotide sequence: TGTGCCAGCAGTTCAACAGGGGGCACTGGAAACACCATATATTTT. The V and J genes are TRBV6-5 and TRBJ1-3, with 9 bases that match TRBD1. Germline-derived CDR1 and CDR2 are MNHEY and SVGAGI. The CDR3 runs to 15 residues. V gave up 4 bases and J gave up 2 bases; unmatched junction bases: 3.

The chain combines TRBV30 with TRBJ2-3, with TRBD2 matching 15 bases. Per the germline V gene, CDR1 is GTSNPN and CDR2 is SVGIG (reference sequence). The CDR3 contains 16 residues. The trim removed 1 base at V and 3 bases at J, leaving 2 bases unmatched. CDR3 DNA sequence: TGTGCCTGGAGTGCGGGACTAGCGGGGGGTACAGATACGCAGTATTTT. This translates into CAWSAGLAGGTDTQYF.

The rearrangement links TRBV10-3 to TRBJ1-1; D is uncertain. The CDR3 loop spans 13 amino acids. Germline loops: CDR1 ENHRY, CDR2 SYGVKD. Trimming shortened V by 10 bases and J by 7 bases, and 19 bases separated the two germline ends. CDR3 in amino acids: CATLGPPALEAFF. Written as DNA, the CDR3 is TGTGCCACCCTAGGACCGCCTGCCCTTGAAGCTTTCTTT.

This clone appeared a few times. This chain uses TRBV15 with TRBJ2-5; the D gene could be TRBD1 or TRBD2 (6 bases each). Trimming took off 1 base at V and 1 base at J, with 10 bases between the two ends. The CDR3 length is 15 residues. Germline loops: CDR1 LNHNV, CDR2 YYDKDF (reference sequence). The CDR3 is CATSRGGGSQETQYF. The CDR3 DNA follows: TGTGCCACCAGCAGAGGAGGGGGGAGCCAAGAGACCCAGTACTTC.

The chain is built from TRBV5-6 and TRBJ2-7; 8 bases match TRBD1. This CDR3 region has 13 residues. V lost 2 bases, J lost 7 bases, and 5 bases stayed unmatched. The germline V gene encodes CDR1 SGHDT and CDR2 YYEEEE. DNA for the CDR3: TGTGCCAGCAGCTTCCAGGGGGCGCGGGAGCAGTACTTC. It codes for CASSFQGAREQYF.

The V gene is TRBV6-5, the J gene TRBJ2-7, with D perhaps TRBD2 (6 bases). V lost 4 bases, J lost 2 bases, and 12 bases lay in between. Germline CDR1 reads MNHEY; CDR2 reads SVGAGI. CDR3 length: 14 residues. The CDR3 sequence is CASSFRGITYEQYF. The CDR3 DNA reads TGTGCCAGCAGTTTCCGGGGGATAACCTACGAGCAGTACTTC.

This chain connects TRBV9 to TRBJ1-5; TRBD1 agrees at 8 bases. V lost 0 bases to trimming and J lost 0 bases; unmatched junction nucleotides: 5. CDR3 length: 17 residues. Germline lookup yields CDR1 SGDLS and CDR2 YYNGEE. CDR3 region: CASSVEGQAYSNQPQHF. CDR3 DNA: TGTGCCAGCAGCGTAGAGGGACAGGCCTATAGCAATCAGCCCCAGCATTTT. Variable domain in full (rest from reference TRBV9 and TRBJ1-5): DSGVTQTPKHLITATGQRVTLRCSPRSGDLSVYWYQQSLDQGLQFLIQYYNGEERAKGNILERFSAQQFPDLHSELNLSSLELGDSALYFCASSVEGQAYSNQPQHFGDGTRLSIL.

The chain couples TRBV5-5 to TRBJ2-1, with D unresolved. V was shortened by 5 bases and J by 6 bases, with 18 bases between the two germline ends. Germline V CDR1 and CDR2: SGHKS, YYEKEE (reference sequence). CDR3 length: 15 amino acids. This CDR3 reads CASSPDKNPGNEQFF. DNA of the CDR3: TGTGCCAGCAGTCCCGACAAAAACCCGGGCAATGAGCAGTTCTTC.

The V gene is TRBV5-4, the J gene TRBJ2-2; D might be TRBD1 (5 bases). Germline V gives CDR1 SGHNT, CDR2 YYREEE (reference sequence). CDR3 length equals 14 residues. With 0 bases removed from V and 6 bases from J, the gap between germline ends came to 9 bases. The DNA of the CDR3 is TGTGCCAGCAGCTTGGAGGCAGGGCCCGGGGAGCTGTTTTTT. This codes for CASSLEAGPGELFF.

A remark on this clone: The identical CDR3 is also encoded by other nucleotide sequences in the sample. The chain recombines TRBV13 with TRBJ2-7; 9 nucleotides agree with TRBD1. The germline V gene encodes CDR1 PRHDT and CDR2 FYEKMQ (reference sequence). After removal of 5 bases from V and 3 bases from J, the junction contained 5 bases not matched to a gene. This CDR3 has 14 amino acids. CDR3 protein: CASSMGQGDYEQYF. The CDR3 DNA reads TGTGCCAGCAGCATGGGACAGGGAGACTACGAGCAGTACTTC. The variable domain in full, with the rest retrieved from reference TRBV13 and TRBJ2-7, is AAGVIQSPRHLIKEKRETATLKCYPIPRHDTVYWYQQGPGQDPQFLISFYEKMQSDKGSIPDRFSAQQFSDYHSELNMSSLELGDSALYFCASSMGQGDYEQYFGPGTRLTVT.

The rearrangement links TRBV5-6 to TRBJ1-4; 8 bases map to TRBD1. The V gene's germline CDR1 is SGHDT and CDR2 YYEEEE. This CDR3 comprises 13 residues. J lost 10 bases, V lost 3 bases, and 5 bases had no gene match. CDR3 sequence: CASSYGQGGKLFF. CDR3 coding DNA: TGTGCCAGCAGCTACGGACAGGGAGGAAAACTGTTTTTT.

In its sample, this clone was seen once. The chain has TRBV4-1 and TRBJ1-1, with D maybe TRBD1 (5 bases). Deletions cut 0 bases from V and 5 bases from J, with 16 bases between. CDR3 size: 16 residues. Germline V lookup: CDR1 MGHRA, CDR2 YSYEKL. CDR3 DNA sequence: TGCGCCAGCAGCCAAGATCGTGGGTCGGGGGGAACTGAAGCTTTCTTT. Amino acid sequence: CASSQDRGSGGTEAFF.

The chain carries TRBV25-1 and TRBJ1-1; D is undetermined. This CDR3 spans 16 amino acids. Germline CDR1 MGHDK, CDR2 SYGVNS. Trimming left V 1 base short and J 2 bases short, with 14 bases between. CDR3 sequence: CASSEWGGSYNTEAFF. The CDR3 DNA is TGTGCCAGCAGTGAATGGGGTGGCAGCTACAACACTGAAGCTTTCTTT.

The rearrangement joins TRBV19 to TRBJ1-3, with a possible D match to TRBD1 (5 bases). CDR3 length equals 17 residues. Trimming removed 4 bases at V and 0 bases at J, with 16 bases between. The V gene's germline CDR1 is LNHDA and CDR2 SQIVND (reference sequence). The CDR3 loop reads CASSTLVGDGSGNTIYF. CDR3 nucleotides: TGTGCCAGTAGTACCCTCGTGGGGGACGGCTCTGGAAACACCATATATTTT.

The V and J genes are TRBV6-1 and TRBJ2-7, with 8 positions matching TRBD1. Germline loops: CDR1 MNHNS, CDR2 SASEGT. The V segment lost 7 bases and the J segment 6 bases; nucleotides outside the gene matches: 8. The CDR3 extends over 13 amino acids. This chain's CDR3 is CASNLDRDPEQYF. In DNA form, the CDR3 reads TGTGCCAGCAACCTGGACAGGGACCCCGAGCAGTACTTC.

The chain uses TRBV9 and TRBJ2-7, with D possibly TRBD2 on 7 matching bases. This CDR3 has 15 residues. Germline CDR1 reads SGDLS; CDR2 reads YYNGEE. The V gene lost 3 bases and the J gene lost 3 bases, with 16 bases spanning the gap. Here the CDR3 reads CASSAGEGGGYEQYF. CDR3 nucleotides: TGTGCCAGCAGCGCGGGCGAGGGAGGGGGCTACGAGCAGTACTTC. The full variable domain, its missing parts supplied by reference TRBV9 and TRBJ2-7, is DSGVTQTPKHLITATGQRVTLRCSPRSGDLSVYWYQQSLDQGLQFLIQYYNGEERAKGNILERFSAQQFPDLHSELNLSSLELGDSALYFCASSAGEGGGYEQYFGPGTRLTVT.

The V call is TRBV27, the J call TRBJ1-3, with D hard to call. Germline V gene sequence: CDR1 MNHEY, CDR2 SMNVEV (reference sequence). Deletions cut 9 bases from V and 8 bases from J, with 17 bases between. The CDR3 consists of 13 residues. CDR3 protein: CASTGLSEDTIYF. The CDR3 coding sequence is TGTGCCAGTACTGGACTCTCCGAAGACACCATATATTTT.

The chain combines TRBV5-4 with TRBJ2-7; 8 bases align to TRBD1. V gave up 2 bases and J gave up 2 bases; unmatched junction bases: 6. The germline gives CDR1 SGHNT, CDR2 YYREEE (reference sequence). The CDR3 extends over 15 amino acids. The CDR3 region is CASSFTTGETYEQYF. CDR3 bases: TGTGCCAGCAGCTTCACGACAGGGGAGACCTACGAGCAGTACTTC.

In nucleotides, the CDR3 is TGTGCCAGCAGCCCCGGGACTAGCGGAAGTGGAAGGTTAGAGTACTTC. It codes for CASSPGTSGSGRLEYF. The chain carries TRBV6-6 and TRBJ2-7, with TRBD2 matching 11 bases. Germline trimming cut 6 bases from V and 11 bases from J; bases unmatched to any gene: 18. CDR1 is MNHNY, CDR2 SVGAGI, per germline (reference sequence). The CDR3 consists of 16 residues.